One and the same sample provided the 20 T cell receptor beta chains below, sequenced in a study of shared clonotypes between healthy human individuals. Sequencing was performed with immunoSEQ multiplex PCR; in TCRdb, only in-frame clones are kept and a portion is missing. The sample lists about 1.1 million clones; 77% were seen once. Sequenced input: memory CD4+ T cells from PBMCs. Sample subset: CD45RA-negative fraction. Receptors originate from a man aged 18 to 30 in good health. Some clones in this sample may be carry-over from other donors' samples.

This chain links TRBV27 with TRBJ1-2, with 8 bases lining up with TRBD1. Germline V gives CDR1 MNHEY, CDR2 SMNVEV (reference sequence). The length of the CDR3 is 13 residues. With 5 bases clipped from V and 5 bases from J, the junction kept 4 bases outside the gene matches. This chain's CDR3 is CASSPQGVYGYTF. In DNA form, the CDR3 reads TGTGCCAGCAGTCCACAGGGGGTTTATGGCTACACCTTC.

The V gene is TRBV10-3, the J gene TRBJ2-2; 7 nucleotides align to TRBD1. Germline loops: CDR1 ENHRY, CDR2 SYGVKD. V shed 4 bases and J 1 base; nucleotides not matched to a gene: 0. The CDR3 runs to 14 residues. CDR3 in amino acids: CAISGTGNTGELFF. The CDR3 region has the DNA TGTGCCATCAGTGGGACAGGGAACACCGGGGAGCTGTTTTTT.

To note about this clone: A much larger clone differs from this one at a single base, so this may be a read error. The sample has other DNA sequences that encode this CDR3 too. J is TRBJ1-1 and V is TRBV7-9; D is ambiguous. The germline V gene has CDR1 SEHNR and CDR2 FQNEAQ (reference sequence). The CDR3 contains 12 residues. Deletions cut 1 base from V and 0 bases from J, with 0 bases between. In nucleotides, the CDR3 is TGTGCCAGCAGCTTAGTGAACACTGAAGCTTTCTTT. This translates into CASSLVNTEAFF. Variable domain in full (rest from reference TRBV7-9 and TRBJ1-1): DTGVSQNPRHKITKRGQNVTFRCDPISEHNRLYWYRQTLGQGPEFLTYFQNEAQLEKSRLLSDRFSAERPKGSFSTLEIQRTEQGDSAMYLCASSLVNTEAFFGQGTRLTVV.

This chain uses TRBV2 with TRBJ1-2; 8 bases match TRBD1. J gave up 7 bases and V 7 bases, and 11 bases lay outside the gene matches. Germline V lookup: CDR1 SNHLY, CDR2 FYNNEI. The CDR3 extends over 14 amino acids. The CDR3 protein is CASTRWTGSSGYTF. The CDR3 DNA reads as TGTGCCAGCACCCGGTGGACAGGGTCTTCTGGCTACACCTTC.

This chain connects TRBV11-2 to TRBJ1-5; D ambiguous. The ends were cut back, 1 base at V and 4 bases at J, with 8 bases in the middle. This CDR3 is built from 14 residues. Looked up from germline, CDR1 is SGHAT and CDR2 is FQNNGV. The CDR3 region has the DNA TGTGCCAGCAGCTTAGGGGCCGGAAATCAGCCCCAGCATTTT. Amino acids: CASSLGAGNQPQHF.

The chain carries TRBV25-1 and TRBJ2-5; D not resolved. Per the germline V gene, CDR1 is MGHDK and CDR2 is SYGVNS. Trimming left V 2 bases short and J 0 bases short, with 10 bases between. The CDR3 is 15 residues long. As DNA, the CDR3 is TGTGCCAGCAGTGAAATCTCGGTGAACCAAGAGACCCAGTACTTC. Translated, it gives CASSEISVNQETQYF.

This clone came up many times. This chain uses TRBV30 with TRBJ2-5; TRBD2 aligns across 11 bases. This CDR3 region has 19 residues. The germline gives CDR1 GTSNPN, CDR2 SVGIG (reference sequence). The ends lost 0 bases at V and 1 base at J; junction bases unmatched: 13. CDR3 DNA: TGTGCCTGGAGTGTACCTCTGACTAGCGGGGATACAACCCAAGAGACCCAGTACTTC. Its translation is CAWSVPLTSGDTTQETQYF.

The chain joins TRBV19 to TRBJ2-5; TRBD1 agrees at 8 bases. This CDR3 is 13 amino acids long. The germline V gene has CDR1 LNHDA and CDR2 SQIVND (reference sequence). V was pared by 6 bases and J by 4 bases, with 4 bases of the junction left unmatched. This CDR3 reads CASSRGLRETQYF. The CDR3, as DNA: TGTGCCAGTAGCAGGGGGCTTCGAGAGACCCAGTACTTC.

The V gene is TRBV7-3, the J gene TRBJ2-7; no reliable D call. V lost 5 bases, J lost 1 base, and 15 bases lay in between. The CDR3 has 15 amino acids. The germline V gene has CDR1 SGHTA and CDR2 FQGTGA. CDR3 bases: TGTGCCAGCAGCCAAACGGGTTCCCCGTCCTACGAGCAGTACTTC. It specifies CASSQTGSPSYEQYF. The whole variable domain, filled in from reference TRBV7-3 and TRBJ2-7, reads GAGVSQTPSNKVTEKGKYVELRCDPISGHTALYWYRQSLGQGPEFLIYFQGTGAADDSGLPNDRFFAVRPEGSVSTLKIQRTERGDSAVYLCASSQTGSPSYEQYFGPGTRLTVT.

The gene calls are TRBV19 and TRBJ2-3, with unresolved D. The V and J ends lost 5 bases and 2 bases respectively, with 5 bases between them. Per germline, CDR1 LNHDA and CDR2 SQIVND (reference sequence). The CDR3 runs 12 residues. The CDR3: CASSLDTDTQYF. The CDR3 coding sequence is TGTGCCAGTAGTCTTGACACAGATACGCAGTATTTT.

This chain connects TRBV11-2 to TRBJ2-3; tentatively, D is TRBD1 or TRBD2 (5 bases each). V lost 2 bases and J lost 2, with 14 bases in between. Germline V gene sequence: CDR1 SGHAT, CDR2 FQNNGV. This CDR3 spans 16 amino acids. The CDR3 sequence is CASSLIRGSLTDTQYF. CDR3 DNA sequence: TGTGCCAGCAGCTTAATTCGGGGCAGCCTCACAGATACGCAGTATTTT. The variable domain in full, with the rest retrieved from reference TRBV11-2 and TRBJ2-3, is EAGVAQSPRYKIIEKRQSVAFWCNPISGHATLYWYQQILGQGPKLLIQFQNNGVVDDSQLPKDRFSAERLKGVDSTLKIQPAKLEDSAVYLCASSLIRGSLTDTQYFGPGTRLTVL.

The sample holds a few counts of this clone. The V call is TRBV5-6, the J call TRBJ1-4; D is undetermined. The ends were cut back, 6 bases at V and 5 bases at J, with 11 bases in the middle. Germline values: CDR1 SGHDT, CDR2 YYEEEE. The CDR3 extends over 13 amino acids. The DNA of the CDR3 is TGTGCCAGCAAACTCAGAGGAAATGAAAAACTGTTTTTT. Encoded protein: CASKLRGNEKLFF.

The chain joins TRBV27 to TRBJ2-1; 10 bases map to TRBD2. Per the germline V gene, CDR1 is MNHEY and CDR2 is SMNVEV (reference sequence). The CDR3 has 17 amino acids. After removal of 4 bases from V and 7 bases from J, the junction contained 13 bases not matched to a gene. The CDR3 here is CASSWLAGASIKNEQFF. CDR3 coding DNA: TGTGCCAGCAGTTGGCTAGCGGGAGCCTCGATTAAAAATGAGCAGTTCTTC.

In this sample, this clone turned up once. In nucleotides, the CDR3 is TGTGCCAGCAGGAGAGGGCAGGGAGGGTTGAACACTGAAGCTTTCTTT. As protein: CASRRGQGGLNTEAFF. V is TRBV27 and J is TRBJ1-1, with D tentatively TRBD1 (5 bases). Germline loops: CDR1 MNHEY, CDR2 SMNVEV (reference sequence). This CDR3 spans 16 amino acids. Trimming removed 6 bases from V and 0 bases from J, with 17 bases in between.

The CDR3 DNA follows: TGTGCCAGCAGTCTCCCGGTTCAGCCCCAGCATTTT. Translated, it gives CASSLPVQPQHF. The chain couples TRBV28 to TRBJ1-5; D gene ambiguous. The CDR3 length is 12 residues. Germline assignment: CDR1 MDHEN and CDR2 SYDVKM. Trimming took 5 bases from V and 6 from J, leaving 8 bases between them.

The genes are TRBV6-1 and TRBJ1-5, with unresolved D. V was pared by 1 base and J by 9 bases, with 16 bases between. CDR3 size: 15 residues. Germline values: CDR1 MNHNS, CDR2 SASEGT. CDR3 sequence reads: CASSEGSDPSRPQHF. The CDR3 nucleotides read TGTGCCAGCAGTGAAGGATCCGATCCATCACGGCCCCAGCATTTT.

The DNA for the CDR3 is TGTGCCATCAGTGGCTACTTTTCTAGCGGCAGCACAGATACGCAGTATTTT. Translated: CAISGYFSSGSTDTQYF. The V gene is TRBV10-3, the J gene TRBJ2-3; TRBD2 matches 7 bases. Germline V CDR1 and CDR2: ENHRY, SYGVKD. Unmatched junction bases numbered 10, after V lost 4 bases and J lost 0 bases. This CDR3 is 17 amino acids long.

The V and J genes are TRBV5-1 and TRBJ1-2; TRBD1 is a possible D gene (5 bases). The CDR3 is 15 residues long. V lost 4 bases to trimming and J lost 4 bases, with 17 bases between them. Germline V gene data show CDR1 as SGHRS and CDR2 as YFSETQ. CDR3 region: CASSPSRGLGYGYTF. In DNA, the CDR3 is TGCGCCAGCAGCCCTTCTCGGGGCTTGGGCTATGGCTACACCTTC.

The chain uses TRBV18 and TRBJ2-2, with unresolved D. The CDR3 is 16 residues long. The germline V gene encodes CDR1 KGHSH and CDR2 LQKENI. V was cut by 0 bases and J by 8 bases, with 16 bases left in between. The CDR3 sequence: CASSPPSTGHIGELFF. In DNA form, the CDR3 reads TGTGCCAGCTCACCACCGAGCACGGGTCATATTGGGGAGCTGTTTTTT.

A remark on this clone: A read error is possible here, since a much larger clone lies one base away. Other DNA sequences in this sample translate to the same CDR3. J is TRBJ1-4 and V is TRBV7-6, with D perhaps TRBD1 (5 bases). Germline V gives CDR1 SGHVS, CDR2 FNYEAQ. The CDR3 has 15 amino acids. The CDR3 DNA reads TGTGCCAGCAGGCTCACCGGGACGGAGAATGAAAAATTGTTTTTT. It yields the protein CASRLTGTENEKLFF.